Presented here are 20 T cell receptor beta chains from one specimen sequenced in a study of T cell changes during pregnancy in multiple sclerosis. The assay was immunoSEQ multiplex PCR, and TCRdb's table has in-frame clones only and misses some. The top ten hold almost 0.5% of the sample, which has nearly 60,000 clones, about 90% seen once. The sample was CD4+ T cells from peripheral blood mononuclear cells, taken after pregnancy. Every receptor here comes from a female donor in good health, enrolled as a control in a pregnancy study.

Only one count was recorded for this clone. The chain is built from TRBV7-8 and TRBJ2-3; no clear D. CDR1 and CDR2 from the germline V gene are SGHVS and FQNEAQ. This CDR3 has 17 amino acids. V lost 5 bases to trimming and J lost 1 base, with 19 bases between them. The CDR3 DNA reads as TGTGCCAGCAGCCTGAAACGGGTGTTATCGCGCACAGATACGCAGTATTTT. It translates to CASSLKRVLSRTDTQYF.

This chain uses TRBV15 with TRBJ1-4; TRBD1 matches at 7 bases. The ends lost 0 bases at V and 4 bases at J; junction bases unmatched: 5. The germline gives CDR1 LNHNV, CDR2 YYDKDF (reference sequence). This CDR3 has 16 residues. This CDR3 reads CATSRDRGQYNEKLFF. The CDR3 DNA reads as TGTGCCACCAGCAGAGATCGGGGACAGTATAATGAAAAACTGTTTTTT.

The CDR3 sequence is CASSLSGSMYEAFF. The CDR3 nucleotides read TGTGCCAGCAGTTTATCGGGTTCGATGTATGAAGCTTTCTTT. The chain carries TRBV28 and TRBJ1-1; unclear D gene. CDR3 size: 14 residues. Germline CDR1 reads MDHEN; CDR2 reads SYDVKM. Trimming took 1 base from V and 7 from J, leaving 13 bases between them.

CDR3 sequence: CASSSGGYTDTQYF. The CDR3 DNA reads as TGTGCCAGCAGTAGCGGGGGATACACAGATACGCAGTATTTT. The J gene is TRBJ2-3, the V gene TRBV6-4, with 8 bases aligning to TRBD2. The CDR3 is 14 amino acids. The trim removed 5 bases at V and 2 bases at J, leaving 3 bases unmatched. Germline lookup yields CDR1 MRHNA and CDR2 SNTAGT.

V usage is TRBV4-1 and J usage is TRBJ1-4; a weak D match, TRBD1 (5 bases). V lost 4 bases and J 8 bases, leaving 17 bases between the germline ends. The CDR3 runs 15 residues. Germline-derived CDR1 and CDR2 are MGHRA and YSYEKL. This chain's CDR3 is CASSPSLGRGEKLFF. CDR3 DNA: TGCGCCAGCAGCCCATCATTGGGACGGGGGGAAAAACTGTTTTTT.

The CDR3 loop reads CASSLPGFNQPQHF. CDR3 in DNA: TGTGCCAGCAGCTTACCAGGTTTTAATCAGCCCCAGCATTTT. This chain connects TRBV7-2 to TRBJ1-5; D remains unclear. The CDR3 contains 14 residues. With 2 bases removed from V and 4 bases from J, the gap between germline ends came to 9 bases. CDR1 is SGHTA, CDR2 FQGNSA, per germline.

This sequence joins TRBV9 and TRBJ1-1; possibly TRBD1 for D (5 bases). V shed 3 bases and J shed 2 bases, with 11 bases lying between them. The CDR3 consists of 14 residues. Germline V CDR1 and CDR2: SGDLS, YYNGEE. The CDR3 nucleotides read TGTGCCAGCAGCGAGACAGATATTAACACTGAAGCTTTCTTT. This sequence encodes CASSETDINTEAFF.

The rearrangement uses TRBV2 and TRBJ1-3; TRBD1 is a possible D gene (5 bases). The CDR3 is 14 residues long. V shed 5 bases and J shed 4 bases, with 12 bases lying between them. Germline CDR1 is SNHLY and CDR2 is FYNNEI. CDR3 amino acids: CASSSRTRGNTIYF. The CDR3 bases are TGTGCCAGCAGTTCCCGGACACGAGGAAACACCATATATTTT.

CDR3 sequence (DNA): TGTGCCAGCAGCTTAAGTCCAGCGGGGGGTTCGGGAGAGACCCAGTACTTC. It yields the protein CASSLSPAGGSGETQYF. The rearrangement links TRBV7-9 to TRBJ2-5, with 9 bases fitting TRBD2. Trimming cost V 2 bases and J 4 bases; bases outside gene matches: 11. The germline gives CDR1 SEHNR, CDR2 FQNEAQ (reference sequence). This CDR3 is built from 17 residues.

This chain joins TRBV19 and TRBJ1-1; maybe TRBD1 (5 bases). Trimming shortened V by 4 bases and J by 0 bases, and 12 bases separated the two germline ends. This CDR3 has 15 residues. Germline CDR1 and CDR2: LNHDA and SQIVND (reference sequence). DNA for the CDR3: TGTGCCAGTAGTAGGGGAGGGGCGTTGAACACTGAAGCTTTCTTT. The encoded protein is CASSRGGALNTEAFF.

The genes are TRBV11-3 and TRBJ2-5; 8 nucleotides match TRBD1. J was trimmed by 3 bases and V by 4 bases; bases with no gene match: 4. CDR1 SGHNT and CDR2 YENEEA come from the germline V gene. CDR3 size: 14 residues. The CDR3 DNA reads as TGTGCCAGCAGCTCCGGGACAGGCAAAGAGACCCAGTACTTC. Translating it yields CASSSGTGKETQYF.

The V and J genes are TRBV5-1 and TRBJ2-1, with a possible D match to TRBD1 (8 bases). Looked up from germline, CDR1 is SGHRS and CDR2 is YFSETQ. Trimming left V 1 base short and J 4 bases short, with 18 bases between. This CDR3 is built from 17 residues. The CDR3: CASSLLYRGGLYNEQFF. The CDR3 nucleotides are TGCGCCAGCAGCTTGCTTTACAGGGGGGGACTATACAATGAGCAGTTCTTC.

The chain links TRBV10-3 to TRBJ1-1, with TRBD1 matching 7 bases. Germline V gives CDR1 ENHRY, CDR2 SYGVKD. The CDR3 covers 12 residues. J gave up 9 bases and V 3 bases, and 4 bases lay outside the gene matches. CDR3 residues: CAISDKGAKAFF. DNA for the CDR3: TGTGCCATCAGTGATAAGGGGGCTAAAGCTTTCTTT.

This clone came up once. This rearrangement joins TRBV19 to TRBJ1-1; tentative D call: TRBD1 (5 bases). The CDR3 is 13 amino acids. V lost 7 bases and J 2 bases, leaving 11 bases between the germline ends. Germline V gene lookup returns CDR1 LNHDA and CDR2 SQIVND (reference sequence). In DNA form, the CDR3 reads TGTGCCAGTACCCCGGGGGGTAACACTGAAGCTTTCTTT. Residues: CASTPGGNTEAFF.

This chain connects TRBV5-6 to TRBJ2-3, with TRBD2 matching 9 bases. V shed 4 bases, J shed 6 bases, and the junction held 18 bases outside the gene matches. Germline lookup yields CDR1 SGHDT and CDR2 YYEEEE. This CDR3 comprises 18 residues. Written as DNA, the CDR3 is TGTGCCAGCAGCCCAACCCACCAGTGGGCGGGGGGGCCCGATACGCAGTATTTT. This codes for CASSPTHQWAGGPDTQYF. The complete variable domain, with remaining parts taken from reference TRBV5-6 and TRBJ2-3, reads DAGVTQSPTHLIKTRGQQVTLRCSPKSGHDTVSWYQQALGQGPQFIFQYYEEEERQRGNFPDRFSGHQFPNYSSELNVNALLLGDSALYLCASSPTHQWAGGPDTQYFGPGTRLTVL.

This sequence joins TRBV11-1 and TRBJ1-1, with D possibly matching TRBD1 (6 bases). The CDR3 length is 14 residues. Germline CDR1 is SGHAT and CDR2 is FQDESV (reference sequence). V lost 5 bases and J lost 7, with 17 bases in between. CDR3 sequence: CASSPHRVKVEAFF. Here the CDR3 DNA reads TGTGCCAGCAGCCCCCACAGGGTTAAGGTTGAAGCTTTCTTT.

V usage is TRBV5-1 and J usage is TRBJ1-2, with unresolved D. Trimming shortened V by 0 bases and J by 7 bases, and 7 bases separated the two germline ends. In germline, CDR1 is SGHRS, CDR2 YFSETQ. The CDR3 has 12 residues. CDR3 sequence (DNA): TGCGCCAGCAGCTTGGGGGCAGGTGGCTACACCTTC. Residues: CASSLGAGGYTF.

This chain's CDR3 is CAWSGALGLAGGHNEQFF. CDR3 DNA sequence: TGTGCCTGGAGTGGGGCTCTGGGACTAGCGGGGGGGCACAATGAGCAGTTCTTC. V gene TRBV30 combines with J gene TRBJ2-1; 16 bases agree with TRBD2. With V trimmed by 1 base and J by 5 bases, 8 bases remained unmatched. CDR1 is GTSNPN and CDR2 is SVGIG in the germline V gene (reference sequence). The CDR3 consists of 18 residues.

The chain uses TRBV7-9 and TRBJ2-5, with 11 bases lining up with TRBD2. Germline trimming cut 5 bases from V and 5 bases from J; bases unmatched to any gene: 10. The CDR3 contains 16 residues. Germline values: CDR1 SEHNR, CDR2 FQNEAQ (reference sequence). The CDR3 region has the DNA TGTGCCAGCAGCGACAGACTGGGACTAGCGGTCGAGACCCAGTACTTC. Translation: CASSDRLGLAVETQYF. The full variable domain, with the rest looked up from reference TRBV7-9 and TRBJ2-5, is DTGVSQNPRHKITKRGQNVTFRCDPISEHNRLYWYRQTLGQGPEFLTYFQNEAQLEKSRLLSDRFSAERPKGSFSTLEIQRTEQGDSAMYLCASSDRLGLAVETQYFGPGTRLLVL.

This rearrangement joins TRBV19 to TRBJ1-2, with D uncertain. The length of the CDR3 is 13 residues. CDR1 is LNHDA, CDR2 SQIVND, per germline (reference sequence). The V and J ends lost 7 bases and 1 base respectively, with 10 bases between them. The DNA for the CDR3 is TGTGCCAGTAATAGCGGAGTTAACTATGGCTACACCTTC. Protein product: CASNSGVNYGYTF.